This T cell receptor (beta chain) was sequenced during a study of control samples from healthy donors and cancer patients. The CDR3 runs 17 residues. Measured with immunoSEQ multiplex PCR; TCRdb has only the in-frame clones, and not every one. The data hold 150,000 or so clones, with more than 85% observed a single time. The receptor's source is a woman between 25 and 40 years old in good health. Input material: blood. The chain recombines TRBV12-1 with TRBJ1-5. TRBV12-1 is listed as a pseudogene. For the CDR3, the DNA is TGTGCCAGCAGCTTTGGGAGATTGGGGTATAGCAATCAGCCCCAGCATTTT. Protein: CASSFGRLGYSNQPQHF.